This note documents a single T cell receptor (beta chain) sequence. Its antigen is undetermined. The record originates from a study of shared clonotypes between healthy human individuals. Overall study results and limits: Read depth was anticipated to influence clonotype sharing among donors.

Germline values: CDR1 SQVTM, CDR2 ANQGSEA. This CDR3 region has 13 residues. V shed 5 bases and J shed 3 bases, with 14 bases lying between them. Each PCR replicate run on unsorted PBMC took in 300 ng DNA, 30,000 or so T cell genomes. Repertoires were generated with immunoSEQ multiplex PCR, while TCRdb's copy carries only in-frame clones and drops some. This table has around 500,000 clones, 76% appearing once. The J gene is TRBJ2-7, the V gene TRBV29-1, with a weak D call TRBD2 (5 bases). Sequenced: PBMCs. The sequence derives from a woman in her thirties or forties in good health. Some clones in this sample may be carry-over from other donors' samples. CDR3 nucleotides: TGCAGCGTTACCCGAGGAGGTGGCTACGAGCAGTACTTC. Translated, it gives CSVTRGGGYEQYF.